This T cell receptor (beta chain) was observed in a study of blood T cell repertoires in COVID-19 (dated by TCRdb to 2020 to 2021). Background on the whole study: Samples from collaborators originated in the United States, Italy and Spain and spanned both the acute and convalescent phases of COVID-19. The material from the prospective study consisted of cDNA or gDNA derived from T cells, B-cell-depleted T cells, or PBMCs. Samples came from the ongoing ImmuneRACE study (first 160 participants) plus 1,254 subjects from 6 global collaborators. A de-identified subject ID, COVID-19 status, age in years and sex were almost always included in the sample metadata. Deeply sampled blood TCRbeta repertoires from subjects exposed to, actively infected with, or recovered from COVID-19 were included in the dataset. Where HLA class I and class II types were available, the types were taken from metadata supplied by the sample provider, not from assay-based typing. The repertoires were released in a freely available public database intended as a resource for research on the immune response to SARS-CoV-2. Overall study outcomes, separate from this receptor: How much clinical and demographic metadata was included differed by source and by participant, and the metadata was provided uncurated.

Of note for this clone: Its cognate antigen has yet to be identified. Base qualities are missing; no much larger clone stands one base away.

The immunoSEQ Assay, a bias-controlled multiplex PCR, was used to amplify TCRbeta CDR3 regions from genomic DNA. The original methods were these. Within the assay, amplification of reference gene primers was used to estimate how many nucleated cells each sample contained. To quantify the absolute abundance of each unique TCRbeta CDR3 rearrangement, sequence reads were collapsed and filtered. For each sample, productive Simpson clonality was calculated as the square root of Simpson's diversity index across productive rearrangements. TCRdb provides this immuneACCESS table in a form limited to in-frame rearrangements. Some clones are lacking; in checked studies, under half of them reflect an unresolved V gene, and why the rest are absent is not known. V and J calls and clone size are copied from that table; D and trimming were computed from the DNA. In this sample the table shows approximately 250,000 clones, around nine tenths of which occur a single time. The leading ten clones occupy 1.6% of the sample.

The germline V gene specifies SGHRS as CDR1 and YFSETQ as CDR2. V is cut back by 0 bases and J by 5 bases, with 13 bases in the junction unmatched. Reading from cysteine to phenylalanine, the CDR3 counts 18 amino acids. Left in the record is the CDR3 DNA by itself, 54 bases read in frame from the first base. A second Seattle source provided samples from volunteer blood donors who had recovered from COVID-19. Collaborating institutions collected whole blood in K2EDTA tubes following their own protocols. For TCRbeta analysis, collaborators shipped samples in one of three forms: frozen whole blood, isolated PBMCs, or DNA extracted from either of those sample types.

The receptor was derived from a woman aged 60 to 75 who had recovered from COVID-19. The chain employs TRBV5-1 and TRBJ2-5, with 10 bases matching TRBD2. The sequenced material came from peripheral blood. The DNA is TGCGCCAGCAGCTTGGAGCTGGGTAGCGGGGGGATCGGGGAGACCCAGTACTTC. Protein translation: CASSLELGSGGIGETQYF. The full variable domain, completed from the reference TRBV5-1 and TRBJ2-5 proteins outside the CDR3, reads KAGVTQTPRYLIKTRGQQVTLSCSPISGHRSVSWYQQTPGQGLQFLFEYFSETQRNKGNFPGRFSGRQFSNSRSEMNVSTLELGDSALYLCASSLELGSGGIGETQYFGPGTRLLVL.